The 26 T cell receptor beta chains below were found in one sample sequenced in a study of blood T cell repertoires in COVID-19. Repertoires were generated with immunoSEQ multiplex PCR, while TCRdb's copy carries only in-frame clones and drops some. The sample has about 150,000 clones, 82% seen once; the top ten hold more than 9%. Sequencing was done on a sample of peripheral blood. The source is a woman aged 80 or older with active or convalescent COVID-19.

DNA of the CDR3: TGTGCCAGCAGCGATAGGGGGCATTCTAATGAAAAACTGTTTTTT. Translation gives CASSDRGHSNEKLFF. This chain uses TRBV7-9 with TRBJ1-4; TRBD1 agrees at 7 bases. The CDR3 loop spans 15 amino acids. V dropped 5 bases and J dropped 3; count of bases not matched to a gene: 6. Germline CDR1 SEHNR, CDR2 FQNEAQ (reference sequence).

V is TRBV4-1 and J is TRBJ2-7; 7 positions agree with TRBD1. The length of the CDR3 is 15 residues. The trim removed 1 base at V and 3 bases at J, leaving 6 bases unmatched. Germline V gene data show CDR1 as MGHRA and CDR2 as YSYEKL. Here the CDR3 DNA reads TGCGCCAGCAGCCAAGGCCGGGACAGACGCTACGAGCAGTACTTC. Its protein product is CASSQGRDRRYEQYF.

The V gene is TRBV5-1, the J gene TRBJ2-2; the D gene is possibly TRBD2 (6 bases). CDR1 is SGHRS and CDR2 is YFSETQ in the germline V gene. This CDR3 region has 15 residues. Trimming shortened V by 4 bases and J by 2 bases, and 12 bases separated the two germline ends. The CDR3 loop reads CASSPGSGNTGELFF. The CDR3 DNA sequence: TGCGCCAGCAGCCCCGGGAGTGGAAACACCGGGGAGCTGTTTTTT. The full variable domain, its missing parts supplied by reference TRBV5-1 and TRBJ2-2, is KAGVTQTPRYLIKTRGQQVTLSCSPISGHRSVSWYQQTPGQGLQFLFEYFSETQRNKGNFPGRFSGRQFSNSRSEMNVSTLELGDSALYLCASSPGSGNTGELFFGEGSRLTVL.

The chain employs TRBV5-1 and TRBJ2-1; possible D gene TRBD1, 6 bases. Trimming stripped 0 bases from V and 4 bases from J, with 17 bases between. The CDR3 is 17 amino acids. Germline V lookup: CDR1 SGHRS, CDR2 YFSETQ. The chain's CDR3 is CASSLGSRTATYNEQFF. CDR3 DNA sequence: TGCGCCAGCAGCTTGGGGAGTCGGACAGCAACTTACAATGAGCAGTTCTTC.

This chain connects TRBV7-9 to TRBJ2-7, with 12 positions matching TRBD2. This CDR3 has 15 residues. Trimming removed 6 bases from V and 5 bases from J; junction bases left unmatched: 8. CDR1 and CDR2 (germline): SEHNR, FQNEAQ (reference sequence). CDR3 nucleotide sequence: TGTGCCAGCAGTTACAGGACTAGCGGGAACCACGAGCAGTACTTC. This encodes CASSYRTSGNHEQYF.

The J gene is TRBJ1-2, the V gene TRBV24-1; 8 nucleotides align to TRBD1. The germline gives CDR1 KGHDR, CDR2 SFDVKD. The CDR3 runs to 15 residues. The V segment lost 4 bases and the J segment 8 bases; nucleotides outside the gene matches: 11. The CDR3 region has the DNA TGTGCCACCAGTGACCCCGGACAGGGAACCCTCGGCTACACCTTC. Its translation: CATSDPGQGTLGYTF.

The gene calls are TRBV7-9 and TRBJ2-7, with D perhaps TRBD1 (5 bases). V gave up 4 bases and J gave up 2 bases, with 15 bases separating them. Looked up from germline, CDR1 is SEHNR and CDR2 is FQNEAQ (reference sequence). CDR3 length equals 15 residues. This CDR3 is CASSSPVDITYEQYF. The CDR3 region has the DNA TGTGCCAGCAGCTCCCCCGTGGACATTACCTACGAGCAGTACTTC.

V is TRBV5-8 and J is TRBJ2-1; 10 nucleotides align to TRBD2. The CDR3 extends over 14 amino acids. Germline-derived CDR1 and CDR2 are SGHTS and YDEGEE. The V segment lost 1 base and the J segment 6 bases; nucleotides outside the gene matches: 1. The CDR3: CASSLWTSGNEQFF. CDR3 nucleotides: TGTGCCAGCAGCTTGTGGACTAGCGGCAATGAGCAGTTCTTC.

This clone was found once. The V call is TRBV28, the J call TRBJ2-7; 9 bases match TRBD1. This CDR3 comprises 14 residues. Per germline, CDR1 MDHEN and CDR2 SYDVKM. V dropped 6 bases and J dropped 0; count of bases not matched to a gene: 3. The CDR3 is CASRGQGNSYEQYF. The CDR3 nucleotides read TGTGCCAGCAGGGGACAGGGAAACTCCTACGAGCAGTACTTC.

This clone showed up just once. The chain employs TRBV5-1 and TRBJ2-2, with D maybe TRBD2 (5 bases). The CDR3 runs 16 residues. V gave up 0 bases and J gave up 4 bases, with 13 bases separating them. Germline CDR1 and CDR2: SGHRS and YFSETQ. CDR3 in amino acids: CASSLAPLGGTGELFF. The CDR3 DNA sequence: TGCGCCAGCAGCTTGGCGCCTCTAGGAGGCACCGGGGAGCTGTTTTTT. The full variable domain, rest sourced from reference TRBV5-1 and TRBJ2-2, is KAGVTQTPRYLIKTRGQQVTLSCSPISGHRSVSWYQQTPGQGLQFLFEYFSETQRNKGNFPGRFSGRQFSNSRSEMNVSTLELGDSALYLCASSLAPLGGTGELFFGEGSRLTVL.

The rearrangement uses TRBV7-9 and TRBJ2-2; 14 bases map to TRBD2. Trimming removed 5 bases from V and 6 bases from J; junction bases left unmatched: 5. Germline CDR1 is SEHNR and CDR2 is FQNEAQ (reference sequence). The CDR3 runs to 16 residues. CDR3 protein: CASSPRTSGRSGELFF. As DNA, the CDR3 is TGTGCCAGCAGCCCACGGACTAGCGGGAGGTCCGGGGAGCTGTTTTTT. Based on the CDR3 plus reference TRBV7-9 and TRBJ2-2, the full variable domain is DTGVSQNPRHKITKRGQNVTFRCDPISEHNRLYWYRQTLGQGPEFLTYFQNEAQLEKSRLLSDRFSAERPKGSFSTLEIQRTEQGDSAMYLCASSPRTSGRSGELFFGEGSRLTVL.

The V call is TRBV10-3, the J call TRBJ1-2; 10 bases align to TRBD1. Germline lookup yields CDR1 ENHRY and CDR2 SYGVKD. V shed 4 bases and J 6 bases; nucleotides not matched to a gene: 5. This CDR3 has 14 amino acids. CDR3 DNA: TGTGCCATCAGTGCTAGAGGACAGGGGGATGGCTACACCTTC. Translation: CAISARGQGDGYTF.

The V call is TRBV7-8, the J call TRBJ1-2; D possibly corresponds to TRBD1 (5 bases). The CDR3 contains 14 residues. The germline CDR1 and CDR2 sequences are SGHVS and FQNEAQ. With 5 bases removed from V and 1 base from J, the gap between germline ends came to 11 bases. Here the CDR3 DNA reads TGTGCCAGCAGCCCCCCGGACATTAACTATGGCTACACCTTC. Translating it yields CASSPPDINYGYTF.

The chain links TRBV25-1 to TRBJ2-6; possibly TRBD2 for D (5 bases). This CDR3 has 16 residues. Germline CDR1 and CDR2: MGHDK and SYGVNS. V lost 5 bases, J lost 2 bases, and 13 bases lay in between. CDR3 in DNA: TGTGCCAGCAGTCCTTTTGCGGAGGCTGGGGCCAACGTCCTGACTTTC. It codes for CASSPFAEAGANVLTF.

The V call is TRBV28, the J call TRBJ1-2; possibly TRBD1 for D (6 bases). CDR1 MDHEN and CDR2 SYDVKM come from the germline V gene. V lost 4 bases and J lost 7, with 16 bases in between. The CDR3 has 14 amino acids. The CDR3 sequence is CASSYTGTTIGYTF. In DNA, the CDR3 is TGTGCCAGCAGTTACACCGGGACAACTATTGGCTACACCTTC.

This clone was seen at least ten times. The gene calls are TRBV5-1 and TRBJ2-7; 9 bases match TRBD2. The CDR3 is made up of 14 amino acids. Per germline, CDR1 SGHRS and CDR2 YFSETQ. The V gene end was trimmed by 4 bases and the J gene end by 3 bases; junction bases not matched to a gene: 5. Here the CDR3 DNA reads TGCGCCAGCAGCCTTAGCGGGAGAAACTACGAGCAGTACTTC. It specifies CASSLSGRNYEQYF.

The V call is TRBV28, the J call TRBJ1-4; D remains ambiguous. V was shortened by 4 bases and J by 8 bases, with 11 bases between the two germline ends. Per the germline V gene, CDR1 is MDHEN and CDR2 is SYDVKM. The CDR3 consists of 13 residues. The CDR3 loop reads CASSSVRAEKLFF. The CDR3 DNA is TGTGCCAGCAGTTCTGTGCGTGCCGAAAAACTGTTTTTT.

This clone was found once. J is TRBJ1-2 and V is TRBV6-1, with 7 bases fitting TRBD1. CDR1 is MNHNS, CDR2 SASEGT, per germline. Germline trimming cut 3 bases from V and 2 bases from J; bases unmatched to any gene: 9. The CDR3 has 16 amino acids. Here the CDR3 DNA reads TGTGCCAGCAGTGAGCAAGACAGGGCAAGCAACTATGGCTACACCTTC. The encoded protein is CASSEQDRASNYGYTF.

V is TRBV7-9 and J is TRBJ2-5; 7 bases are shared with TRBD1. Losses at the gene ends were 5 bases for V and 4 bases for J; bases not matched to a gene: 7. The CDR3 loop spans 14 amino acids. Per the germline V gene, CDR1 is SEHNR and CDR2 is FQNEAQ (reference sequence). The CDR3 region is CASSQAGGSETQYF. The CDR3, as DNA: TGTGCCAGCAGCCAGGCAGGGGGATCAGAGACCCAGTACTTC.

V and J are TRBV5-5 and TRBJ1-1, with 7 bases matching TRBD1. This CDR3 has 13 amino acids. V shed 2 bases, J shed 6 bases, and the junction held 4 bases outside the gene matches. Germline values: CDR1 SGHKS, CDR2 YYEKEE (reference sequence). The CDR3 protein is CASSLGTESEAFF. The DNA of the CDR3 is TGTGCCAGCAGCTTAGGGACAGAATCTGAAGCTTTCTTT.

This chain uses TRBV5-5 with TRBJ1-6; TRBD1 agrees at 7 bases. The CDR3 length is 16 residues. CDR1 is SGHKS, CDR2 YYEKEE, per germline (reference sequence). J gave up 5 bases and V 4 bases, and 9 bases lay outside the gene matches. The CDR3 is CASSLIGTVDNSPLHF. As DNA, the CDR3 is TGTGCCAGCAGCCTGATCGGGACAGTCGATAATTCACCCCTCCACTTT.

The genes are TRBV7-3 and TRBJ1-2; perhaps TRBD1 as D (6 bases). Germline V CDR1 and CDR2: SGHTA, FQGTGA. CDR3 length equals 13 residues. V was cut by 1 base and J by 6 bases, with 9 bases left in between. The DNA of the CDR3 is TGTGCCAGCAGCTTAAGTCAGGGGAATGGCTACACCTTC. It codes for CASSLSQGNGYTF.

This chain uses TRBV19 with TRBJ2-1; 8 bases agree with TRBD2. From germline, CDR1 is LNHDA and CDR2 SQIVND (reference sequence). V was clipped by 6 bases and J by 8 bases; unmatched bases: 12. This CDR3 contains 15 residues. This chain's CDR3 is CASRNTGTSAYEQFF. In nucleotides, the CDR3 is TGTGCCAGTAGGAATACCGGGACTAGTGCCTATGAGCAGTTCTTC.

The chain has TRBV19 and TRBJ2-5, with TRBD1 as a possible D gene (5 bases). The CDR3 is made up of 14 amino acids. The germline V and J ends were trimmed by 4 bases and 5 bases, with 14 bases remaining between them. Germline lookup yields CDR1 LNHDA and CDR2 SQIVND (reference sequence). CDR3 bases: TGTGCCAGTAGTACCAGGGATTTTTCGGAGACCCAGTACTTC. Its translation: CASSTRDFSETQYF.

The chain has TRBV19 and TRBJ2-5; no definite D call. Germline CDR1 LNHDA, CDR2 SQIVND (reference sequence). CDR3 size: 14 residues. Trimming left V 5 bases short and J 5 bases short, with 15 bases between. CDR3 bases: TGTGCCAGTAGTGCCCGGCCGAGGTCGGAGACCCAGTACTTC. Its translation is CASSARPRSETQYF. Using reference TRBV19 and TRBJ2-5 for the parts outside the CDR3, the full variable domain is DGGITQSPKYLFRKEGQNVTLSCEQNLNHDAMYWYRQDPGQGLRLIYYSQIVNDFQKGDIAEGYSVSREKKESFPLTVTSAQKNPTAFYLCASSARPRSETQYFGPGTRLLVL.

This chain joins TRBV19 and TRBJ2-3, with 7 bases matching TRBD2. The germline V gene has CDR1 LNHDA and CDR2 SQIVND (reference sequence). This CDR3 region has 15 residues. V lost 4 bases to trimming and J lost 4 bases; unmatched junction nucleotides: 8. DNA for the CDR3: TGTGCCAGTAGTAGGGTCCTAGCGGCGGCAGATACGCAGTATTTT. Protein: CASSRVLAAADTQYF.